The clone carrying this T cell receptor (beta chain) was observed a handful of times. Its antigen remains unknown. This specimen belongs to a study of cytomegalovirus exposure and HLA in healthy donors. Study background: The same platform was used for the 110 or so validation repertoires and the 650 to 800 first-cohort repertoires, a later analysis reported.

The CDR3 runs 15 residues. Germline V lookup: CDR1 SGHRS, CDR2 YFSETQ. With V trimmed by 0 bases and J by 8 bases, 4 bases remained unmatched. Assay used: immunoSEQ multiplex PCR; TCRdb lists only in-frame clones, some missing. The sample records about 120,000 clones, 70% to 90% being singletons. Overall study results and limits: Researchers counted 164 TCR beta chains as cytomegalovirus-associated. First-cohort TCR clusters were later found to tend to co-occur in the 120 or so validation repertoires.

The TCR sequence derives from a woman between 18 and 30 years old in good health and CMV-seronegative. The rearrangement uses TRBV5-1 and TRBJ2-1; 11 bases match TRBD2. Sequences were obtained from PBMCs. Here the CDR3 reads CASSLGDSGRDEQFF. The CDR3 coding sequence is TGCGCCAGCAGCTTGGGGGATAGCGGGAGGGATGAGCAGTTCTTC. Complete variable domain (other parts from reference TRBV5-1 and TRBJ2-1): KAGVTQTPRYLIKTRGQQVTLSCSPISGHRSVSWYQQTPGQGLQFLFEYFSETQRNKGNFPGRFSGRQFSNSRSEMNVSTLELGDSALYLCASSLGDSGRDEQFFGPGTRLTVL.